These 10 T cell receptor beta chains originate from one sample sequenced in a study of cytomegalovirus exposure and HLA in healthy donors. Primers: 60 Vbeta forward and 13 Jbeta reverse. The data were produced by immunoSEQ multiplex PCR, yet TCRdb's version contains in-frame clones alone and is incomplete. The sample records around 150,000 clones, roughly 72% being singletons. What was sequenced was PBMCs. These TCRs come from a man aged 40-50 years in good health and CMV-seronegative.

The chain employs TRBV7-8 and TRBJ2-7; 12 positions agree with TRBD1. With V trimmed by 5 bases and J by 4 bases, 9 bases remained unmatched. CDR1 is SGHVS, CDR2 FQNEAQ, per germline. This CDR3 has 16 amino acids. The CDR3 DNA reads as TGTGCCAGCAGCACTACTCCGGGACAGGGGGCTTACGAGCAGTACTTC. It yields the protein CASSTTPGQGAYEQYF.

The chain has TRBV2 and TRBJ2-1; TRBD2 matches 12 bases. This CDR3 has 15 amino acids. Looked up from germline, CDR1 is SNHLY and CDR2 is FYNNEI. V lost 6 bases to trimming and J lost 4 bases; unmatched junction nucleotides: 4. For the CDR3, the DNA is TGTGCCAGCAGCGATACTAGCGGGGGGTACAATGAGCAGTTCTTC. The encoded protein is CASSDTSGGYNEQFF.

The rearrangement joins TRBV5-1 to TRBJ2-3, with 11 bases fitting TRBD2. The CDR3 runs to 15 residues. V shed 5 bases and J 3 bases; nucleotides not matched to a gene: 5. Germline-derived CDR1 and CDR2 are SGHRS and YFSETQ. CDR3 bases: TGCGCCAGCAGTGGAGTAGCGGGAGGGACAGATACGCAGTATTTT. Residues: CASSGVAGGTDTQYF.

In the case of this clone: Other DNA sequences within the sample encode an identical CDR3. The J gene is TRBJ2-2, the V gene TRBV5-1; the D gene is possibly TRBD1 (5 bases). CDR1 SGHRS and CDR2 YFSETQ come from the germline V gene. This CDR3 comprises 16 residues. V was cut by 0 bases and J by 1 base, with 10 bases left in between. The CDR3 nucleotides read TGCGCCAGCAGCTTGGCCGCAGGGCTGAACACCGGGGAGCTGTTTTTT. Translation gives CASSLAAGLNTGELFF.

This clone has just a few counts. The rearrangement links TRBV28 to TRBJ2-3; TRBD2 agrees at 7 bases. The CDR3 totals 15 residues. Germline values: CDR1 MDHEN, CDR2 SYDVKM. The V and J ends lost 7 bases and 4 bases, in that order; junction bases with no gene match: 11. The CDR3 reads CASTHARGTADTQYF. DNA of the CDR3: TGTGCCAGCACTCACGCGCGGGGGACCGCAGATACGCAGTATTTT.

The V gene is TRBV9, the J gene TRBJ2-3; D remains unclear. The CDR3 is 14 residues long. The V end was cut by 7 bases, the J end by 9 bases, with 21 bases between. Germline V gene data show CDR1 as SGDLS and CDR2 as YYNGEE. This chain's CDR3 is CASAPPTDPITQYF. In nucleotides, the CDR3 is TGTGCCAGCGCCCCCCCCACAGATCCGATCACGCAGTATTTT.

V gene TRBV15 combines with J gene TRBJ2-7, with TRBD2 as a possible D gene (6 bases). The germline CDR1 and CDR2 sequences are LNHNV and YYDKDF (reference sequence). V lost 8 bases and J 6 bases, leaving 11 bases between the germline ends. This CDR3 has 11 residues. CDR3 sequence reads: CATSSGSEQYF. The CDR3 DNA reads as TGTGCCACCTCCTCCGGGAGCGAGCAGTACTTC.

The chain couples TRBV21-1 to TRBJ1-1. TRBV21-1 is labeled a pseudogene. This CDR3 is built from 13 residues. The CDR3 spells CASSVRSNTEAFF. The CDR3 region has the DNA TGTGCCAGCAGCGTCCGGTCGAACACTGAAGCTTTCTTT.

The rearrangement uses TRBV5-1 and TRBJ1-5; 7 bases match TRBD1. This CDR3 region has 15 residues. The junction had 6 bases not matched to a gene; V was cut back by 1 base and J by 5 bases. In germline, CDR1 is SGHRS, CDR2 YFSETQ. CDR3 residues: CASSLTGTGDQPQHF. As DNA, the CDR3 is TGCGCCAGCAGCTTGACCGGAACAGGGGATCAGCCCCAGCATTTT.

About this clone itself: Germline and junction disagree at one end, which may indicate a read error. The genes are TRBV7-9 and TRBJ2-7, with TRBD1 matching over 9 bases. The CDR3 has 12 amino acids. CDR1 is SEHNR and CDR2 is FQNEAQ in the germline V gene (reference sequence). The CDR3 sequence: CSSSVSGTGPYF. CDR3 nucleotide sequence: TGTTCCAGCAGCGTTTCCGGGACAGGGCCGTACTTC.